This T cell receptor beta chain was recovered during a study of patients and donors after allogeneic stem cell transplantation. The V end was cut by 4 bases, the J end by 0 bases, with 3 bases between. Germline values: CDR1 MNHEY, CDR2 SMNVEV (reference sequence). The CDR3 has 13 amino acids. In TCRdb, the RT-PCR reads were re-called with MiXCR into one record per CDR3 protein. The table shows more than 55,000 distinct CDR3 sequences, with less than 15% occurring only once. Sequencing was done on a sample of blood, either unsorted or a sorted T cell fraction (not recorded which). The TCR sequence derives from a human donor who was either an allogeneic HSCT recipient or a stem cell or donor lymphocyte infusion donor (not recorded which). It is not recorded whose cells these are; they may come from a transplant donor. The chain couples TRBV27 to TRBJ2-2, with D unresolved. The CDR3 loop reads CASSWANTGELFF. CDR3 DNA: TGTGCCAGCAGTTGGGCGAACACCGGGGAGCTGTTTTTT.